This T cell receptor beta chain was retrieved from a study of blood T cell repertoires in COVID-19. As for the study in general: Researchers got acute and convalescent COVID-19 samples from the United States, Italy and Spain.

Using immunoSEQ multiplex PCR, the repertoire was profiled, and TCRdb retains in-frame clones only, with some absent. This table has roughly 200,000 clones, 85% to 90% appearing once. J gave up 5 bases and V 8 bases, and 6 bases lay outside the gene matches. Germline V gene data show CDR1 as MNHEY and CDR2 as SVGAGI. The CDR3 extends over 14 amino acids. The sequencing sample was made of peripheral blood. The clonotype was recovered from a man at least 80 years old with acute or convalescent COVID-19. V usage is TRBV6-5 and J usage is TRBJ2-7; 13 bases fit TRBD2. The CDR3 spells CASSPTSGRHEQYF. CDR3 DNA sequence: TGTGCCAGCTCACCGACTAGCGGGAGGCACGAGCAGTACTTC.